This T cell receptor beta chain was recorded in a study of blood T cell repertoires in COVID-19. The trim removed 4 bases at V and 4 bases at J, leaving 2 bases unmatched. The germline V gene has CDR1 MDHEN and CDR2 SYDVKM. The CDR3 totals 15 residues. Libraries were prepared by immunoSEQ multiplex PCR; TCRdb keeps only in-frame clonotypes and omits some of them. The table has 95,000 to 100,000 clones, about four fifths seen once. The sequence came from a woman of 80 years or more with active or convalescent COVID-19. The source material was peripheral blood. This chain links TRBV28 with TRBJ2-1, with TRBD2 matching over 12 bases. CDR3 loop: CASSWTSGVYNEQFF. For the CDR3, the DNA is TGTGCCAGCAGTTGGACTAGCGGGGTTTACAATGAGCAGTTCTTC.